This TCR beta chain was observed in a study of blood T cell repertoires in COVID-19. With 7 bases removed from V and 5 bases from J, the gap between germline ends came to 11 bases. The CDR3 length is 12 residues. Generated by immunoSEQ multiplex PCR, the TCRdb table keeps only in-frame clones and is missing some. The sample lists about 350,000 clones, roughly 87% occurring once. This TCR derives from a woman aged 25 to 39 who had recovered from COVID-19. The specimen sequenced was PBMCs or T cells enriched from blood (not recorded which). V is TRBV12-3 or TRBV12-4 and J is TRBJ2-5; TRBD1 is a possible D gene (6 bases). CDR3 loop: CASMRGFETQYF. CDR3 bases: TGTGCCAGCATGAGGGGGTTTGAGACCCAGTACTTC.